These 25 T cell receptor beta chains were sequenced from one sample in a study of CD8 T cells in Susac syndrome. After extraction with the RNeasy kit, roughly 0.5 to 1 ug of the RNA was reverse transcribed using random hexamers. TCRdb re-derived calls from the immunoSEQ multiplex PCR reads in MiXCR, one entry per CDR3 protein. The sample lists about 160,000 distinct CDR3 sequences; roughly 94% were seen once. The sample comprised CD4+ T cells from PBMCs. Receptor source: a human donor with multiple sclerosis.

The CDR3 is CASSITGGQETQYF. DNA for the CDR3: TGTGCCAGTAGTATAACGGGGGGCCAAGAGACCCAGTACTTC. V is TRBV19 and J is TRBJ2-5; 7 bases are shared with TRBD2. The trim removed 2 bases at V and 1 base at J, leaving 1 base unmatched. The CDR3 totals 14 residues. Germline V lookup: CDR1 LNHDA, CDR2 SQIVND (reference sequence).

V usage is TRBV19 and J usage is TRBJ1-2, with a tentative D call TRBD1 (5 bases). The CDR3 contains 14 residues. V dropped 3 bases and J dropped 5 bases, with 13 bases sitting between them. CDR1 and CDR2 from the germline V gene are LNHDA and SQIVND (reference sequence). As DNA, the CDR3 is TGTGCCAGTAGTATCTTCACAGGTTCTTATGGCTACACCTTC. It yields the protein CASSIFTGSYGYTF.

The rearrangement uses TRBV5-1 and TRBJ1-1; tentative D call: TRBD1 (6 bases). The germline V gene encodes CDR1 SGHRS and CDR2 YFSETQ. The CDR3 sequence is 15 residues long. V gave up 4 bases and J gave up 1 base, with 14 bases separating them. The CDR3 is CASSRDTHGNTEAFF. The DNA for the CDR3 is TGCGCCAGCAGCAGGGACACCCACGGGAACACTGAAGCTTTCTTT.

This chain links TRBV6-5 with TRBJ1-5; D is unclear. This CDR3 is 14 amino acids long. The germline gives CDR1 MNHEY, CDR2 SVGAGI. V shed 5 bases and J shed 0 bases, with 8 bases lying between them. Here the CDR3 reads CASSAMNSNQPQHF. CDR3 sequence (DNA): TGTGCCAGCAGTGCGATGAATAGCAATCAGCCCCAGCATTTT.

The V call is TRBV7-3, the J call TRBJ2-1; 7 bases line up with TRBD2. This CDR3 contains 13 residues. CDR1 and CDR2 (germline): SGHTA, FQGTGA. J gave up 10 bases and V 4 bases, and 7 bases lay outside the gene matches. The CDR3 nucleotides are TGTGCCAGCAGCTCTAGCGGAGAAGGGGAGCAGTTCTTC. Its translation: CASSSSGEGEQFF.

The chain employs TRBV7-8 and TRBJ2-7; 11 nucleotides match TRBD2. V lost 5 bases to trimming and J lost 7 bases; unmatched junction nucleotides: 7. This CDR3 comprises 14 residues. Per the germline V gene, CDR1 is SGHVS and CDR2 is FQNEAQ. The CDR3, as DNA: TGTGCCAGCAGCCCCCGACTAGCGGGAAGGGAGCAGTACTTC. It translates to CASSPRLAGREQYF.

The rearrangement uses TRBV27 and TRBJ1-1; the match to TRBD1 covers 9 bases. CDR1 is MNHEY, CDR2 SMNVEV, per germline (reference sequence). This CDR3 is 15 amino acids long. V shed 4 bases, J shed 10 bases, and the junction held 13 bases outside the gene matches. The CDR3 spells CASSSPDRGGSGAFF. The DNA of the CDR3 is TGTGCCAGCAGTTCCCCGGACAGGGGTGGATCGGGAGCTTTCTTT.

The chain uses TRBV4-2 and TRBJ2-7; possible D gene TRBD2, 6 bases. CDR3 length: 13 amino acids. The V gene lost 0 bases and the J gene lost 9 bases, with 12 bases spanning the gap. Germline values: CDR1 LGHNA, CDR2 YNFKEQ. CDR3 sequence reads: CASSQEEGRGQYF. The CDR3 DNA is TGTGCCAGCAGCCAAGAGGAGGGAAGGGGGCAGTACTTC.

The chain uses TRBV30 and TRBJ1-2, with TRBD1 identical over 8 bases. This CDR3 comprises 14 residues. J was trimmed by 5 bases and V by 2 bases; bases with no gene match: 7. Germline CDR1 GTSNPN, CDR2 SVGIG (reference sequence). In DNA form, the CDR3 reads TGTGCCTGGAGTCACTGGCAGGGGGCGTATGGCTACACCTTC. It codes for CAWSHWQGAYGYTF.

The CDR3 spells CASSSGRPEAFF. The DNA for the CDR3 is TGTGCCAGCAGTTCGGGACGTCCTGAAGCTTTCTTT. The chain recombines TRBV6-5 with TRBJ1-1; D may be TRBD1 (5 bases). Germline V lookup: CDR1 MNHEY, CDR2 SVGAGI. V shed 4 bases and J shed 6 bases, with 9 bases lying between them. The CDR3 is 12 residues long.

The chain is built from TRBV29-1 and TRBJ1-1, with TRBD1 identical over 7 bases. V lost 5 bases, J lost 0 bases, and 6 bases stayed unmatched. CDR1 and CDR2 (germline): SQVTM, ANQGSEA. The CDR3 covers 14 residues. CDR3 sequence: CSVYNRGMNTEAFF. DNA for the CDR3: TGCAGCGTTTATAACAGGGGAATGAACACTGAAGCTTTCTTT.

The gene calls are TRBV9 and TRBJ2-5; D remains ambiguous. This CDR3 spans 17 amino acids. CDR1 and CDR2 from the germline V gene are SGDLS and YYNGEE. Trimming stripped 2 bases from V and 0 bases from J, with 17 bases between. The CDR3 nucleotides read TGTGCCAGCAGCGTGGGATACCTCTCTCAGTACCAAGAGACCCAGTACTTC. It codes for CASSVGYLSQYQETQYF.

V usage is TRBV12-3 or TRBV12-4 and J usage is TRBJ2-2; 10 bases are shared with TRBD2. The CDR3 is 16 amino acids. V trimming: 6 bases; J trimming: 7 bases; junction bases outside the gene matches: 11. The CDR3 loop is CASSPGLAGALGELFF. CDR3 sequence (DNA): TGTGCCAGCAGCCCTGGGCTAGCGGGAGCTCTCGGGGAGCTGTTTTTT.

This clonotype was picked up one time. V and J are TRBV7-2 and TRBJ2-2, with D perhaps matching TRBD2 (6 bases). V was clipped by 6 bases and J by 3 bases, with 20 bases between them. Germline V gene sequence: CDR1 SGHTA, CDR2 FQGNSA. This CDR3 has 17 residues. The CDR3 here is CASSQVTGADHTGELFF. CDR3 coding DNA: TGTGCCAGCAGTCAAGTCACGGGAGCAGATCACACCGGGGAGCTGTTTTTT.

The J gene is TRBJ2-7, the V gene TRBV11-2; the D gene is possibly TRBD2 (6 bases). This CDR3 region has 15 residues. Germline V gene sequence: CDR1 SGHAT, CDR2 FQNNGV. Trimming shortened V by 5 bases and J by 2 bases, and 16 bases separated the two germline ends. The CDR3 bases are TGTGCCAGCAGCGGACTTGGAGGGAGAGCCTACGAGCAGTACTTC. The encoded protein is CASSGLGGRAYEQYF.

The rearrangement uses TRBV12-5 and TRBJ2-5, with unresolved D. There are 15 residues in the CDR3. The germline V gene has CDR1 LGHNT and CDR2 FRNRAP. V was cut by 8 bases and J by 5 bases, with 21 bases left in between. DNA of the CDR3: TGTGCTAGTAGACCGGGTGGGGTGGTAGGGGAGACCCAGTACTTC. Translating it yields CASRPGGVVGETQYF.

The V gene is TRBV5-4, the J gene TRBJ1-5; D may be TRBD1 (5 bases). V lost 3 bases and J lost 7, with 14 bases in between. This CDR3 is built from 14 residues. Germline V gene sequence: CDR1 SGHNT, CDR2 YYREEE (reference sequence). The CDR3 protein is CASSSWGEGQPQHF. In DNA, the CDR3 is TGTGCCAGCAGCTCCTGGGGGGAGGGGCAGCCCCAGCATTTT.

The CDR3: CASSGGGNQPQHF. CDR3 nucleotide sequence: TGTGCCAGTAGCGGGGGAGGCAATCAGCCCCAGCATTTT. The chain uses TRBV19 and TRBJ1-5; TRBD1 might be the D (5 bases). CDR1 is LNHDA and CDR2 is SQIVND in the germline V gene (reference sequence). The CDR3 totals 13 residues. Trimming left V 6 bases short and J 2 bases short, with 8 bases between.

The chain combines TRBV5-6 with TRBJ2-2; D is unresolved. The germline V gene encodes CDR1 SGHDT and CDR2 YYEEEE. The ends were cut back, 4 bases at V and 7 bases at J, with 8 bases in the middle. The CDR3 is made up of 12 amino acids. Here the CDR3 DNA reads TGTGCCAGCAGCCAGGAACTCGGGGAGCTGTTTTTT. Protein: CASSQELGELFF.

J is TRBJ1-1 and V is TRBV6-6; D not resolved. The V end lost 2 bases, the J end lost 12 bases, and 13 bases lay between the germline ends. CDR3 size: 12 residues. CDR1 is MNHNY and CDR2 is SVGAGI in the germline V gene (reference sequence). The CDR3 spells CASSYEEDRTFF. The CDR3 DNA sequence: TGTGCCAGCAGTTACGAGGAAGACCGAACTTTCTTT.

This chain joins TRBV29-1 and TRBJ1-1; 7 bases map to TRBD1. Germline-derived CDR1 and CDR2 are SQVTM and ANQGSEA. V gave up 6 bases and J gave up 4 bases; unmatched junction bases: 11. The CDR3 consists of 14 residues. CDR3 coding DNA: TGCAGCGTGGACACTACAGGGGTCGGCACTGAAGCTTTCTTT. Residues: CSVDTTGVGTEAFF.

The V and J genes are TRBV9 and TRBJ2-7; TRBD2 is a possible D gene (5 bases). Germline V CDR1 and CDR2: SGDLS, YYNGEE. The CDR3 totals 14 residues. Trimming pared 0 bases from V and 4 bases from J, leaving 11 bases between. CDR3 amino acids: CASSVGGSQYEQYF. The CDR3 DNA follows: TGTGCCAGCAGCGTAGGAGGGTCCCAGTACGAGCAGTACTTC.

The chain employs TRBV12-3 or TRBV12-4 and TRBJ2-5; tentatively, D is TRBD2 (5 bases). This CDR3 has 12 residues. Trimming stripped 7 bases from V and 3 bases from J, with 9 bases between. The CDR3 here is CASTGREETQYF. CDR3 sequence (DNA): TGTGCCAGCACTGGGCGGGAAGAGACCCAGTACTTC.

The chain joins TRBV25-1 to TRBJ2-3; D call uncertain. Germline values: CDR1 MGHDK, CDR2 SYGVNS. CDR3 length: 15 amino acids. Trimming removed 0 bases at V and 2 bases at J, with 9 bases between. In DNA, the CDR3 is TGTGCCAGCAGTGAATATTACACCTCCACAGATACGCAGTATTTT. It encodes CASSEYYTSTDTQYF.

The chain has TRBV7-2 and TRBJ2-3; 9 bases match TRBD2. V lost 5 bases to trimming and J lost 0 bases; unmatched junction nucleotides: 6. The CDR3 spans 16 residues. The germline V gene encodes CDR1 SGHTA and CDR2 FQGNSA. CDR3 DNA: TGTGCCAGCAGCCGGGCTAGCGGGGCTAGCACAGATACGCAGTATTTT. Its translation is CASSRASGASTDTQYF.